This record covers a single TCR beta chain. Its antigen is as yet unknown. H&E slides confirmed each diagnosis, reviewed by two pathologists independently. After pathologic assessment, macro-dissection selected premalignant or tumor cells for extraction. Germline V gene lookup returns CDR1 MNHNS and CDR2 SASEGT. This CDR3 region has 10 residues. V dropped 6 bases and J dropped 3 bases, with 2 bases sitting between them. The source of the sample is a study of immune evolution from preneoplasia to lung adenocarcinoma. Study-wide results and limits: Later-stage lesions appeared to have more T cells, more diversity, less clonality. Normal lung had the highest top T cell clone frequencies.

Here immunoSEQ multiplex PCR was the method, and the copy in TCRdb shows in-frame clones only, minus some. The sample lists over 9,500 clones, more than 60% seen once, with 3.9% in the top ten. This TCR was sampled from a person aged 60-79 years with lung adenocarcinoma. This chain connects TRBV6-1 to TRBJ2-5; no reliable D call. The sequencing sample was made of FFPE minimally invasive lung adenocarcinoma tissue. CDR3: CASRKETQYF. The CDR3 DNA sequence: TGTGCCAGCAGGAAAGAGACCCAGTACTTC.